A selection of T cell receptor beta chains follows, all from one sample in a study of cytomegalovirus exposure and HLA in healthy donors. Method: immunoSEQ multiplex PCR; TCRdb's copy keeps in-frame clones and lacks some. The sample records about 120,000 clones, under 80% being singletons. Input material: PBMCs. Receptors were obtained from a man aged 55-75 years in good health and CMV-seropositive. Both conserved end residues are part of each CDR3. A D gene is named only where the DNA matches it firmly. Size is stated for part of the rows, as once, few or many counts, or as a class when the clone is expanded.

D: NA; V: TRBV7-2; size: few; J: TRBJ2-2; DNA: TGTGCCAGCAGCTTAGAAGTGGGCGGGGGCCTCACCGGGGAGCTGTTTTTT; CDR3: CASSLEVGGGLTGELFF
D: TRBD1; V: TRBV6-1; size: NA; J: TRBJ2-1; DNA: TGTGCCAGTTGGGACAGATTAAGCGACTACAATGAGCAGTTCTTC; CDR3: CASWDRLSDYNEQFF
D: TRBD2; V: TRBV4-1; size: NA; J: TRBJ2-3; DNA: TGCGCCAGCAGCCGCGAAACCGGGACTAGCGGGGGGTCAAGAGATACGCAGTATTTT; CDR3: CASSRETGTSGGSRDTQYF
D: NA; V: TRBV5-1; size: NA; J: TRBJ1-1; DNA: TGCGCCAGCAGCTTACTAGGTTCTGGGGACACTGAAGCTTTCTTT; CDR3: CASSLLGSGDTEAFF
D: NA; V: TRBV5-6; size: NA; J: TRBJ2-3; DNA: TGTGCCAGCAGCTTGGGGGCCCACACAGATACGCAGTATTTT; CDR3: CASSLGAHTDTQYF
D: TRBD1; V: TRBV27; size: NA; J: TRBJ1-1; DNA: TGTGCCAGCAGTATCATCGCCTTACCGGGACAGGCGATGAACACTGAAGCTTTCTTT; CDR3: CASSIIALPGQAMNTEAFF
D: NA; V: TRBV21-1; size: NA; J: TRBJ2-6; DNA: TGTGCCAGCCGACAGGGATCCGGGCCTGGGGCCAACGTCCTGACTTTC; CDR3: CASRQGSGPGANVLTF
D: NA; V: TRBV5-6; size: few; J: TRBJ1-1; DNA: TGTGCCAGCAGTTCTGAGGGCCTTCGCGGTACTGAAGCTTTCTTT; CDR3: CASSSEGLRGTEAFF
D: TRBD1; V: TRBV19; size: NA; J: TRBJ1-6; DNA: TGTGCCAGTACGAGGGACAGGGAGGAAATTTCACCCCTCCACTTT; CDR3: CASTRDREEISPLHF
D: TRBD1; V: TRBV29-1; size: NA; J: TRBJ1-2; DNA: TGCAGCGTTGAGGGACAGGGACCCTATGGCTACACCTTC; CDR3: CSVEGQGPYGYTF
D: TRBD2; V: TRBV5-4; size: NA; J: TRBJ2-7; DNA: TGTGCCAGCAGCTTGGCGCCTAGCGGGGTGGTTACCTACGAGCAGTACTTC; CDR3: CASSLAPSGVVTYEQYF
D: NA; V: TRBV28; size: NA; J: TRBJ2-7; DNA: TGTGCCAGCATATCCCCATCAGGGCTGTCCTACGAGCAGTACTTC; CDR3: CASISPSGLSYEQYF
D: NA; V: TRBV15; size: NA; J: TRBJ1-1; DNA: TGTGCCACCAGCAGAGAACTGGGCCAGCCCCCCACTGAAGCTTTCTTT; CDR3: CATSRELGQPPTEAFF
D: TRBD2; V: TRBV5-1; size: NA; J: TRBJ2-7; DNA: TGCGCCAGCAGCGCGACTAGCGGGATTACCTACGAGCAGTACTTC; CDR3: CASSATSGITYEQYF
D: TRBD2; V: TRBV27; size: NA; J: TRBJ2-7; DNA: TGTGCCAGCAGTTTTACCCCCCTAGCGGGAGTTAACGAGCAGTACTTC; CDR3: CASSFTPLAGVNEQYF
D: NA; V: TRBV18; size: NA; J: TRBJ1-1; DNA: TGTGCCAGCTCACCACGGTCTGCCTCGGACACTGAAGCTTTCTTT; CDR3: CASSPRSASDTEAFF
D: TRBD1; V: TRBV11-1; size: few; J: TRBJ2-2; DNA: TGTGCCAGCAGCTCCCGGACAGGGCGGAACACCGGGGAGCTGTTTTTT; CDR3: CASSSRTGRNTGELFF
D: TRBD1; V: TRBV7-8; size: NA; J: TRBJ2-6; DNA: TGTGCCAGCAGCTTCCCGGGACAGGGATCTGGGGCCAACGTCCTGACTTTC; CDR3: CASSFPGQGSGANVLTF
D: NA; V: TRBV6-5; size: NA; J: TRBJ2-7; DNA: TGTGCCAGCAGAGTATTGCCCGGGGAGGCCTACGAGCAGTACTTC; CDR3: CASRVLPGEAYEQYF
D: TRBD2; V: TRBV4-2; size: NA; J: TRBJ2-1; DNA: TGTGCCAGCAGCCAAGGTCTAGCGGAGTTGTACAATGAGCAGTTCTTC; CDR3: CASSQGLAELYNEQFF
D: TRBD1; V: TRBV18; size: NA; J: TRBJ1-5; DNA: TGTGCCAGCTCACCACCCGACAGGGCAAATCAGCCCCAGCATTTT; CDR3: CASSPPDRANQPQHF
D: NA; V: TRBV21-1; size: NA; J: TRBJ2-7; DNA: TGTGCCAGCAGCTCAGAACAGGGAAAGGAGTACGAGCAGTACTTC; CDR3: CASSSEQGKEYEQYF
D: TRBD2; V: TRBV5-1; size: NA; J: TRBJ2-6; DNA: TGCGCCAGCAGCTTTGGGACTGCGGGGGAATGGGCCAACGTCCTGACTTTC; CDR3: CASSFGTAGEWANVLTF
D: NA; V: TRBV30; size: NA; J: TRBJ1-5; DNA: TGTGCCTGGAGGGGGGGGAACCCACCAAGCAATCAGCCCCAGCATTTT; CDR3: CAWRGGNPPSNQPQHF
D: TRBD1; V: TRBV29-1; size: NA; J: TRBJ1-1; DNA: TGCAGCGTTTGCCGGGACAGGAACACTGAAGCTTTCTTT; CDR3: CSVCRDRNTEAFF
D: NA; V: TRBV15; size: NA; J: TRBJ2-1; DNA: TGTGCCACCGAGCGAAGCTCCTACAATGAGCAGTTCTTC; CDR3: CATERSSYNEQFF
D: TRBD1; V: TRBV11-2; size: NA; J: TRBJ2-5; DNA: TGTGCCAGCAGCTGGGGGATGGGACAGGGGCGAGAGACCCAGTACTTC; CDR3: CASSWGMGQGRETQYF
D: NA; V: TRBV7-9; size: NA; J: TRBJ2-5; DNA: TGTGCCAGCAGCCCCCGGGACATTTTGGGTGAGCAGTACTTC; CDR3: CASSPRDILGEQYF
D: NA; V: TRBV6-6; size: NA; J: TRBJ2-7; DNA: TGTGCCAGCAGTTACTGGTCAGGAACCTACGAGCAGTACTTC; CDR3: CASSYWSGTYEQYF
D: TRBD1; V: TRBV28; size: NA; J: TRBJ2-6; DNA: TGTGCCAGCAGTTTTTTCGGTCTGGTGTTAGGGGACAGGGGGCGCTCTGGGGCCAACGTCCTGACTTTC; CDR3: CASSFFGLVLGDRGRSGANVLTF
D: NA; V: TRBV28; size: NA; J: TRBJ2-4; DNA: TGTGCCAGCAGTTTATGGGCAGGTGGACAGTACTTC; CDR3: CASSLWAGGQYF
D: NA; V: TRBV28; size: NA; J: TRBJ1-1; DNA: TGTGCCAGCAGGAAGACGGGTAACACTGAAGCTTTCTTT; CDR3: CASRKTGNTEAFF
D: NA; V: TRBV19; size: NA; J: TRBJ2-7; DNA: TGTGCCAGTAGTATGCAGGGTGGGCCCTACGAGCAGTACTTC; CDR3: CASSMQGGPYEQYF
D: NA; V: TRBV19; size: NA; J: TRBJ1-2; DNA: TGTGCCAGTAGTCCCCGGACAGTCCCTAACTATGGCTACACCTTC; CDR3: CASSPRTVPNYGYTF
D: TRBD1; V: TRBV10-1; size: NA; J: TRBJ2-2; DNA: TGCGCCACTTCGACAGGGGGCAACACCGGGGAGCTGTTTTTT; CDR3: CATSTGGNTGELFF
D: NA; V: TRBV6-5; size: few; J: TRBJ1-1; DNA: TGTGCCAGCAGTTACCTAGGACCCAGGGACACTGAAGCTTTCTTT; CDR3: CASSYLGPRDTEAFF
D: NA; V: TRBV19; size: few; J: TRBJ2-1; DNA: TGTGCCAGTAGCAACAGGTACAATGAGCAGTTCTTC; CDR3: CASSNRYNEQFF
D: TRBD2; V: TRBV7-3; size: once; J: TRBJ2-1; DNA: TGTGCCAGCAGCCAACAACGGGGGGGCCTGGGTGAGCAGTTCTTC; CDR3: CASSQQRGGLGEQFF
D: TRBD1; V: TRBV5-6; size: NA; J: TRBJ1-1; DNA: TGTGCCAGCAGCTCAATGGTCTCCGACAGGGGCACTGAAGCTTTCTTT; CDR3: CASSSMVSDRGTEAFF
D: TRBD2; V: TRBV30; size: NA; J: TRBJ2-3; DNA: TGTGCCTGGAGTTTAGCGGGGGGGGGCACAGATACGCAGTATTTT; CDR3: CAWSLAGGGTDTQYF
D: NA; V: TRBV28; size: NA; J: TRBJ1-2; DNA: TGTGCCAGCAGTTTATTGACAATTTCTAACTATGGCTACACCTTC; CDR3: CASSLLTISNYGYTF
D: TRBD1; V: TRBV28; size: once; J: TRBJ2-7; DNA: TGTGCCAGCAGTCTAAGGACAGGGCGGTACGAGCAGTACTTC; CDR3: CASSLRTGRYEQYF
D: TRBD1; V: TRBV4-1; size: few; J: TRBJ1-1; DNA: TGCGCCAGCAGCCGAACTAGGGGGCCCACTGAAGCTTTCTTT; CDR3: CASSRTRGPTEAFF
D: NA; V: TRBV10-1; size: NA; J: TRBJ1-5; DNA: TGCGCCAGCAGTGAGCACTCAGACAGGAATAGCAATCAGCCCCAGCATTTT; CDR3: CASSEHSDRNSNQPQHF
D: TRBD2; V: TRBV7-3; size: NA; J: TRBJ2-1; DNA: TGTGCCAGCAGCGTTCTAGCGGGAGATTTACATGAGCAGTTCTTC; CDR3: CASSVLAGDLHEQFF
D: TRBD2; V: TRBV25-1; size: NA; J: TRBJ2-7; DNA: TGTGCCAGCAGTGAATCTAGGGCTAGCGGGGCCTACGAGCAGTACTTC; CDR3: CASSESRASGAYEQYF
D: TRBD2; V: TRBV11-2; size: NA; J: TRBJ2-5; DNA: TGTGCCAGCAGCTTAAGCCCGGCGCGGGAGGAGACCCAGTACTTC; CDR3: CASSLSPAREETQYF
D: TRBD2; V: TRBV7-8; size: NA; J: TRBJ2-1; DNA: TGTGCCAGCAGCGCGACGCGACTAGCGGGAGACAATGAGCAGTTCTTC; CDR3: CASSATRLAGDNEQFF
D: TRBD2; V: TRBV7-3; size: NA; J: TRBJ2-1; DNA: TGTGCCAGCAGCTTTAGCGGGGGGGCCAATGAGCAGTTCTTC; CDR3: CASSFSGGANEQFF
D: NA; V: TRBV19; size: NA; J: TRBJ1-5; DNA: TGTGCCAGTAGTATAGGGGGGGGGAGCAATCAGCCCCAGCATTTT; CDR3: CASSIGGGSNQPQHF
D: TRBD1; V: TRBV30; size: NA; J: TRBJ2-3; DNA: TGTGCCTGGAGTGTAAAGGGGGCAGCAGATACGCAGTATTTT; CDR3: CAWSVKGAADTQYF
D: NA; V: TRBV14; size: NA; J: TRBJ2-7; DNA: TGTGCCAGCAGCCAAGAATACACGTCCGAGCAGTACTTC; CDR3: CASSQEYTSEQYF
D: NA; V: TRBV5-4; size: NA; J: TRBJ2-2; DNA: TGTGCCAGCAGCTTGTGGGGGGCCCCGGGACAGCAAACGAACACCGGGGAGCTGTTTTTT; CDR3: CASSLWGAPGQQTNTGELFF
D: NA; V: TRBV5-6; size: NA; J: TRBJ1-1; DNA: TGTGCCAGCAGCTTCCTCGGGGGGGCAGAGGATCGGACTGAAGCTTTCTTT; CDR3: CASSFLGGAEDRTEAFF
D: TRBD2; V: TRBV10-3; size: NA; J: TRBJ2-3; DNA: TGTGCCATCAGTGAATTAGCGGGAGGTACGCAGTATTTT; CDR3: CAISELAGGTQYF
D: NA; V: TRBV11-3; size: NA; J: TRBJ1-5; DNA: TGTGCCAGCAGCTTGTCAGGTAATCAGCCCCAGCATTTT; CDR3: CASSLSGNQPQHF
D: TRBD1; V: TRBV13; size: NA; J: TRBJ2-7; DNA: TGTGCCAGCAGCTCGACAGGGATAGTGCACGAGCAGTACTTC; CDR3: CASSSTGIVHEQYF
D: TRBD2; V: TRBV18; size: once; J: TRBJ2-3; DNA: TGTGCCAGCTCACCCGGGACTAGCGGGAGTGGCACAGATACGCAGTATTTT; CDR3: CASSPGTSGSGTDTQYF
D: TRBD2; V: TRBV7-2; size: NA; J: TRBJ2-7; DNA: TGTGCCAGCAGCTTAAGGACTAGCGGGTCCTACGAGCAGTACTTC; CDR3: CASSLRTSGSYEQYF
D: TRBD1; V: TRBV27; size: NA; J: TRBJ1-1; DNA: TGTGCCAGCAGGGACAGGGACAACACTGAAGCTTTCTTT; CDR3: CASRDRDNTEAFF